One and the same sample provided the 29 T cell receptor beta chains below, sequenced in a study of CD8+CD57+ T cells in acquired aplastic anemia (dated by TCRdb to about 2018). The sequencer was an Illumina HiSeq 2000. Genomic DNA served as template for TCR beta VDJ combination and CDR3 sequence profiling. TCRdb redid the processing of the public reads, applying fastp at Q25 and MiXCR, and retained in-frame beta chains. All rows with the same CDR3 protein become a single entry with the most common DNA and genes. For this sample there are roughly 160,000 distinct CDR3 sequences; 71% appear just once. The top ten clones comprise 35% to 60% of the sample. Patients chosen for sequencing had shown expansion of CD8+CD57+ cells by flow cytometry. The source material was sorted CD4+, CD8+, or CD8+CD57+ T cells (not recorded which) from PBMCs. All receptors derive from a human donor with aplastic anemia.

This clonotype occurred once. J is TRBJ2-3 and V is TRBV10-1; 8 bases fit TRBD2. The germline CDR1 and CDR2 sequences are WNHNN and SYGVQD (reference sequence). Trimming cost V 7 bases and J 0 bases; bases outside gene matches: 27. The CDR3 is 22 residues long. The CDR3 loop reads CASNMWRGKDGGGPPSTDTQYF. The CDR3 DNA is TGCGCCAGCAACATGTGGCGGGGGAAGGATGGCGGGGGGCCCCCTAGCACAGATACGCAGTATTTT.

As for this clonotype: One junction end does not reproduce the germline sequence, and a read error may be involved. In nucleotides, the CDR3 is TGCGCCAGCGGGGAGAACTATGGCTACATCTTC. Translating gives CASGENYGYIF. This sequence joins TRBV10-2 and TRBJ1-2; the D is unclear. Germline lookup yields CDR1 WSHSY and CDR2 SAAADI. The CDR3 runs 11 residues.

J is TRBJ2-7 and V is TRBV7-6; 8 bases match TRBD1. The V gene end was trimmed by 5 bases and the J gene end by 4 bases; junction bases not matched to a gene: 7. Looked up from germline, CDR1 is SGHVS and CDR2 is FNYEAQ. The CDR3 is 14 residues long. CDR3 nucleotides: TGTGCCAGCAGCCCCACAGGGGGTGAATACGAGCAGTACTTC. This translates into CASSPTGGEYEQYF.

The J gene is TRBJ2-3, the V gene TRBV7-9; TRBD1 aligns across 10 bases. J was trimmed by 8 bases and V by 5 bases; bases with no gene match: 1. Germline values: CDR1 SEHNR, CDR2 FQNEAQ (reference sequence). The CDR3 sequence is 12 residues long. In DNA form, the CDR3 reads TGTGCCAGCAGCGGACAGGGGGTTACGCAGTATTTT. Its protein is CASSGQGVTQYF.

This clonotype has a single count. This chain joins TRBV9 and TRBJ1-2, with D maybe TRBD1 (6 bases). V lost 5 bases to trimming and J lost 1 base, with 15 bases between them. The CDR3 is 15 amino acids. From germline, CDR1 is SGDLS and CDR2 YYNGEE. DNA for the CDR3: TGTGCCAGCAGTCTCCGGACAGAGCTTAACTATGGCTACACCTTC. Translated: CASSLRTELNYGYTF.

The genes are TRBV7-9 and TRBJ1-2, with TRBD1 matching over 7 bases. The CDR3 extends over 12 amino acids. V lost 5 bases, J lost 8 bases, and 5 bases stayed unmatched. CDR1 is SEHNR and CDR2 is FQNEAQ in the germline V gene (reference sequence). DNA of the CDR3: TGTGCCAGCAGCACAGGGGTAGGAGGCTACACCTTC. It specifies CASSTGVGGYTF.

This chain uses TRBV2 with TRBJ2-7; perhaps TRBD1 as D (6 bases). CDR1 SNHLY and CDR2 FYNNEI come from the germline V gene. There are 17 residues in the CDR3. V shed 3 bases and J shed 2 bases, with 20 bases lying between them. The CDR3 is CASSEREGGWSPYEQYF. CDR3 nucleotides: TGTGCCAGCAGTGAGAGGGAAGGGGGTTGGTCCCCCTACGAGCAGTACTTC.

This clonotype was recorded once. The V call is TRBV7-8, the J call TRBJ2-7; D might be TRBD1 (5 bases). V lost 1 base and J lost 5, with 18 bases in between. Looked up from germline, CDR1 is SGHVS and CDR2 is FQNEAQ. The CDR3 sequence is 16 residues long. The DNA of the CDR3 is TGTGCCAGCAGCTTAGGCAAGGGGAAGCGTCTTGACGAGCAGTACTTC. Residues: CASSLGKGKRLDEQYF.

The gene calls are TRBV19 and TRBJ1-6; D ambiguous. V was clipped by 3 bases and J by 7 bases, with 10 bases between them. CDR3 length: 14 amino acids. Germline CDR1 and CDR2: LNHDA and SQIVND (reference sequence). Here the CDR3 reads CASSIPVPNSPLHF. The CDR3 region has the DNA TGTGCCAGTAGTATTCCGGTTCCCAATTCACCCCTCCACTTT.

The gene calls are TRBV9 and TRBJ2-5, with a weak D call TRBD2 (6 bases). Trimming left V 0 bases short and J 1 base short, with 13 bases between. Germline V CDR1 and CDR2: SGDLS, YYNGEE. This CDR3 has 16 residues. CDR3 sequence (DNA): TGTGCCAGCAGCGTAGAGGCGGGGAGCCCCCAAGAGACCCAGTACTTC. This encodes CASSVEAGSPQETQYF.

This rearrangement joins TRBV25-1 to TRBJ2-2; perhaps TRBD1 as D (6 bases). From germline, CDR1 is MGHDK and CDR2 SYGVNS. V lost 4 bases to trimming and J lost 3 bases, with 15 bases between them. The CDR3 runs 16 residues. Here the CDR3 reads CASSGGTRSYTGELFF. CDR3 bases: TGTGCCAGCAGTGGGGGGACACGAAGCTACACCGGGGAGCTGTTTTTT.

With regard to this clonotype: A read error may produce the germline difference seen at one junction end. This chain uses TRBV7-9 with TRBJ2-3; a possible D gene is TRBD2 (7 bases). The germline gives CDR1 SEHNR, CDR2 FQNEAQ (reference sequence). The CDR3 has 17 amino acids. The DNA for the CDR3 is TGCGCCAGCAGCTTGGCTCTGGGGGGGGGCCTCGCAGATACGCAGTATTTT. Translating it yields CASSLALGGGLADTQYF.

The chain uses TRBV7-3 and TRBJ2-5; 7 nucleotides align to TRBD1. The V gene's germline CDR1 is SGHTA and CDR2 FQGTGA. The CDR3 loop spans 13 amino acids. J lost 7 bases, V lost 6 bases, and 8 bases had no gene match. The chain's CDR3 is CASSETGTGTQYF. The CDR3 coding sequence is TGTGCCAGCAGTGAGACAGGGACGGGGACCCAGTACTTC.

This chain joins TRBV7-9 and TRBJ1-5; possible D gene TRBD1, 5 bases. Between the trimmed V and J ends, which lost 5 bases and 5 bases, there was a span of 10 bases. CDR3 length: 13 amino acids. Germline lookup yields CDR1 SEHNR and CDR2 FQNEAQ (reference sequence). CDR3 loop: CASSLQGHQPQHF. CDR3 coding DNA: TGTGCCAGCAGCCTGCAGGGCCATCAGCCCCAGCATTTT.

In this sample, this clonotype turned up many times. The V and J genes are TRBV12-3 or TRBV12-4 and TRBJ1-1; no reliable D call. The germline V and J ends were trimmed by 7 bases and 0 bases, with 9 bases remaining between them. CDR3 length equals 13 residues. CDR3 region: CASNSWLNTEAFF. CDR3 bases: TGTGCCAGCAATTCTTGGTTGAACACTGAAGCTTTCTTT.

V gene TRBV20-1 combines with J gene TRBJ2-7; D ambiguous. Trimming removed 0 bases at V and 4 bases at J, with 13 bases between. The V gene's germline CDR1 is DFQATT and CDR2 SNEGSKA (reference sequence). The CDR3 spans 14 residues. CDR3 bases: TGCAGTGCTAGAGATATAGGGCAGGATTACGAGCAGTACTTC. Encoded protein: CSARDIGQDYEQYF.

Of note for this clonotype: One end of the junction varies from germline; a read error may be responsible. The V call is TRBV9, the J call TRBJ1-2; tentative D call: TRBD1 (6 bases). Looked up from germline, CDR1 is SGDLS and CDR2 is YYNGEE. This CDR3 contains 15 residues. The CDR3 reads CASSEGLAGGNGHTF. DNA of the CDR3: TGTGCCAGCAGCGAAGGACTAGCGGGGGGCAATGGCCACACCTTC.

This clonotype was counted between two and nine times. The V call is TRBV2, the J call TRBJ1-2; TRBD1 might be the D (5 bases). V was clipped by 6 bases and J by 4 bases, with 6 bases between them. The germline V gene encodes CDR1 SNHLY and CDR2 FYNNEI. The CDR3 sequence is 11 residues long. The CDR3 DNA reads TGTGCCAGCAGGGACACCTATGGCTACACCTTC. Its translation: CASRDTYGYTF. The complete variable domain, with remaining parts taken from reference TRBV2 and TRBJ1-2, reads EPEVTQTPSHQVTQMGQEVILRCVPISNHLYFYWYRQILGQKVEFLVSFYNNEISEKSEIFDDQFSVERPDGSNFTLKIRSTKLEDSAMYFCASRDTYGYTFGSGTRLTVV.

The chain has TRBV3-1 and TRBJ2-7; 8 nucleotides line up with TRBD2. J gave up 7 bases and V 4 bases, and 6 bases lay outside the gene matches. The CDR3 covers 13 residues. The germline V gene has CDR1 LGHDT and CDR2 YNNKEL (reference sequence). The CDR3 DNA follows: TGTGCCAGCAGCCGAGCGGGAGTTGGAGAGCAGTACTTC. Its protein is CASSRAGVGEQYF.

Only a few counts were recorded for this clonotype. This rearrangement joins TRBV20-1 to TRBJ2-7; the D is unclear. Germline V CDR1 and CDR2: DFQATT, SNEGSKA (reference sequence). V lost 5 bases and J 5 bases, leaving 13 bases between the germline ends. This CDR3 has 12 amino acids. CDR3 in amino acids: CSAPATWDEQYF. CDR3 coding DNA: TGCAGTGCTCCGGCCACTTGGGACGAGCAGTACTTC.

The chain links TRBV19 to TRBJ2-2; D gene uncertain. Per germline, CDR1 LNHDA and CDR2 SQIVND (reference sequence). The V and J ends lost 4 bases and 16 bases respectively, with 13 bases between them. This CDR3 region has 11 residues. CDR3 residues: CASSNYWSAFF. CDR3 nucleotide sequence: TGTGCCAGTAGTAACTACTGGAGCGCGTTTTTT.

This clonotype was counted only a few times. The chain has TRBV7-9 and TRBJ2-1; D gene unclear. CDR1 and CDR2 (germline): SEHNR, FQNEAQ (reference sequence). The CDR3 contains 12 residues. Trimming took off 3 bases at V and 9 bases at J, with 9 bases between the two ends. The CDR3 DNA reads as TGTGCCAGCAGCTTTAGGGCGGTTGAGCAGTTCTTC. Its protein is CASSFRAVEQFF.

This clonotype has more than one count but fewer than ten. The V and J genes are TRBV20-1 and TRBJ2-6; weak D call: TRBD2 (5 bases). V was shortened by 3 bases and J by 0 bases, with 6 bases between the two germline ends. This CDR3 has 14 amino acids. The germline CDR1 and CDR2 sequences are DFQATT and SNEGSKA (reference sequence). Here the CDR3 reads CSARRDSGANVLTF. Written as DNA, the CDR3 is TGCAGTGCTAGGAGGGACTCTGGGGCCAACGTCCTGACTTTC.

The chain employs TRBV7-9 and TRBJ2-7; no clear D gene. Germline-derived CDR1 and CDR2 are SEHNR and FQNEAQ (reference sequence). V was trimmed by 5 bases and J by 4 bases, leaving 15 bases between them. CDR3 length: 14 amino acids. CDR3 DNA: TGTGCCAGCAGCCAAGTAGTTACAGTATACGAGCAGTACTTC. Its protein product is CASSQVVTVYEQYF.

As concerns this clonotype: No conserved phenylalanine or tryptophan is present at the end of the CDR3, so a read error is the likely explanation. It is unclear where the CDR3 begins or ends on the DNA, so no DNA is shown, and the CDR3 is as TCRdb lists it. The gene calls are TRBV15 and TRBJ1-1; the DNA was not used to check the table's D call, TRBD1. Per germline, CDR1 LNHNV and CDR2 YYDKDF (reference sequence). Counting both end residues, the CDR3 totals 14 amino acids. The CDR3 region is CATSRQGQVAGLDL.

This clonotype was recorded once. The gene calls are TRBV5-1 and TRBJ2-3; a possible D gene is TRBD2 (7 bases). V was trimmed by 3 bases and J by 4 bases, leaving 18 bases between them. The CDR3 is 16 amino acids. Per germline, CDR1 SGHRS and CDR2 YFSETQ. DNA of the CDR3: TGCGCCAGCAGCTCATACGGGGGGCTAGCGGCAGATACGCAGTATTTT. As protein: CASSSYGGLAADTQYF.

This clonotype was detected only once. The chain couples TRBV7-2 to TRBJ2-3; D might be TRBD1 or TRBD2, each matching 6 bases. This CDR3 region has 15 residues. Germline CDR1 is SGHTA and CDR2 is FQGNSA. The germline V and J ends were trimmed by 1 base and 5 bases, with 13 bases remaining between them. CDR3 DNA sequence: TGTGCCAGCAGCTTAGAGGGGGGCGAGATAGATACGCAGTATTTT. It specifies CASSLEGGEIDTQYF. Full variable domain (outside the CDR3, taken from reference TRBV7-2 and TRBJ2-3): GAGVSQSPSNKVTEKGKDVELRCDPISGHTALYWYRQSLGQGLEFLIYFQGNSAPDKSGLPSDRFSAERTGGSVSTLTIQRTQQEDSAVYLCASSLEGGEIDTQYFGPGTRLTVL.

This rearrangement joins TRBV15 to TRBJ1-5, with D maybe TRBD1 (5 bases). The CDR3 contains 15 residues. V was clipped by 3 bases and J by 1 base, with 10 bases between them. Germline-derived CDR1 and CDR2 are LNHNV and YYDKDF (reference sequence). The CDR3 spells CATSSLGVSNQPQHF. The CDR3 DNA reads TGTGCCACCAGCAGTCTAGGGGTAAGCAATCAGCCCCAGCATTTT.

The rearrangement uses TRBV29-1 and TRBJ1-2; 7 nucleotides line up with TRBD1. Trimming removed 1 base from V and 7 bases from J; junction bases left unmatched: 6. This CDR3 region has 13 residues. Germline loops: CDR1 SQVTM, CDR2 ANQGSEA. Here the CDR3 DNA reads TGCAGCGTTGAAGGGCAGGGGGTTGGTGGCTACACCTTC. Translated, it gives CSVEGQGVGGYTF.